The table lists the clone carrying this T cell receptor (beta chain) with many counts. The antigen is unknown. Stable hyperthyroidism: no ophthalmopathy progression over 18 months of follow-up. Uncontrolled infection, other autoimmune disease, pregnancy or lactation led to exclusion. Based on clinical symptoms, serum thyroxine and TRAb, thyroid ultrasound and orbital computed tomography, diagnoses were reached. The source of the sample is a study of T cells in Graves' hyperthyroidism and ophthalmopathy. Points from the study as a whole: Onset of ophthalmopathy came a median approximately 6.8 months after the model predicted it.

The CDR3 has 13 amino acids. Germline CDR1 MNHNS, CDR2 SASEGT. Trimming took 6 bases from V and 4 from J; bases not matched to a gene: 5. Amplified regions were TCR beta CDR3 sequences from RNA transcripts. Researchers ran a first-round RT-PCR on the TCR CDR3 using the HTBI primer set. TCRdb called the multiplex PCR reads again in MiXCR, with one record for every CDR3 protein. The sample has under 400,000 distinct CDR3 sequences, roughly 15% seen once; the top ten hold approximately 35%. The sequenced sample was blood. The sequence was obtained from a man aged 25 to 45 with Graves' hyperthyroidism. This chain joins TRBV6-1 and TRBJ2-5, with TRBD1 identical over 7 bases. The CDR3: CASSSDRAETQYF. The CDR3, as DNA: TGTGCCAGCAGCTCCGACAGGGCAGAGACCCAGTACTTC.